The rows below give T cell receptor beta chains drawn from one sample of a study of human T cells and chemical hapten exposure. MiXCR was run by TCRdb on the RACE reads, yielding one entry per CDR3 protein. The data show fewer than 400,000 distinct CDR3 sequences, with approximately 6.3% seen just once and about 8% held by the top ten. Sequenced material: whole blood, taken in connection with sensitization to the hapten diphenylcyclopropenone (DPC). These TCRs come from a woman younger than 30 with alopecia areata. Some clones in this sample may be carry-over from other donors' samples. CDR3s include the opening cysteine and the closing phenylalanine or tryptophan. Each record gives: CDR3 DNA, CDR3 protein, D gene, J gene, clone size, V gene. A D gene is named only where the DNA matches it firmly. Some rows mark clone size as missing; the rest say once, few, many or name a class of expanded clone.

TGCGCCAGCAGGCCCCAAACAGGGGATCAGCCCCAGCATTTT CASRPQTGDQPQHF TRBD1 TRBJ1-5 NA TRBV5-1
TGCAGCGTTGAAACGGACAGGGGGCTCGGCCCTTACGAGCAGTACTTC CSVETDRGLGPYEQYF TRBD1 TRBJ2-7 NA TRBV29-1
TGTGCCAGCAGCCACCTTCCGGGACAGGTATGGGGCCTTTCTGGAAACACCATATATTTT CASSHLPGQVWGLSGNTIYF TRBD1 TRBJ1-3 NA TRBV3-1
TGTGCCAGCAGCAGCATTGGGCAGGGGGCAAAGAATGGCTACACCTTC CASSSIGQGAKNGYTF TRBD1 TRBJ1-2 NA TRBV11-2
TGTGCCAGTTCCACGAGGGGCAATCAGCCCCAGCGTTTT CASSTRGNQPQRF NA TRBJ1-5 NA TRBV28
TGTGCCAGCTCACCAAATATAGGAGACTCTGGAAACACCATATATTTT CASSPNIGDSGNTIYF NA TRBJ1-3 many TRBV18
TGTGCCAGCAGCGTAGGCCAGGGGGTCTCCTACGAGCAGTACTTC CASSVGQGVSYEQYF TRBD1 TRBJ2-7 few TRBV9
TGCAGTGCTAGTGTATTGTGGGTAACGAACATTCAGTACTTC CSASVLWVTNIQYF NA TRBJ2-4 many TRBV20-1
TGCAGTGCTAGAGCCGACGCGGCACGGGAGCTGTTTTTT CSARADAARELFF NA TRBJ2-2 many TRBV20-1
TGTGCCGCCTCCGACGGGGCCTACAATGAGCAGTTCTTC CAASDGAYNEQFF NA TRBJ2-1 NA TRBV27
TGTGCCAGCAGTTTCCAGAGAGGACTCAACTACGAGCAGTACTTC CASSFQRGLNYEQYF NA TRBJ2-7 few TRBV27
TGTGCCAGCGGACGGGGGAACACTGAAGCTTTCTTT CASGRGNTEAFF NA TRBJ1-1 few TRBV2
TGTGCCAGCAGCCAAGCTGGACCCGGAGCTTGGGGCGGCTACACCTTC CASSQAGPGAWGGYTF NA TRBJ1-2 NA TRBV3-1
TGTGCCAGCAGTAAACGGGACAGGTTGAACACTGAAGCTTTCTTT CASSKRDRLNTEAFF TRBD1 TRBJ1-1 many TRBV6-2/TRBV6-3
TGCAGTGCTATTCGGGGTAGGACTGAAGCTTTCTTT CSAIRGRTEAFF NA TRBJ1-1 few TRBV20-1
TGCGCCAGCAGCTTCGGCACTGTACACAATGAGCAGTTCTTC CASSFGTVHNEQFF NA TRBJ2-1 NA TRBV5-1
TGTGCCTACAGCCTGGCCAAGGGCTCCTACGAGCAGTACTTC CAYSLAKGSYEQYF NA TRBJ2-7 many TRBV10-3
TGTGCCAGCAGTTACTCAGGACAGGCCTATAGCAATCAGCCCCAGCATTTT CASSYSGQAYSNQPQHF TRBD1 TRBJ1-5 NA TRBV6-2/TRBV6-3
TGTGCCAGCAGTGGTTTAGCGGGGAACACAGATACGCAGTATTTT CASSGLAGNTDTQYF TRBD2 TRBJ2-3 few TRBV2
TGCAGTGCTAGAGATGTGGGGCAGGGGGGAGGCACTGAAGCTTTCTTT CSARDVGQGGGTEAFF TRBD1 TRBJ1-1 many TRBV20-1
TGTGCCAGCAGCCAATATATTGAGCAGTTCTTC CASSQYIEQFF NA TRBJ2-1 few TRBV16
TGCGCCAGCAGCCAAGAGGCATCTGGGGCCAGCGTCCTGACTTTC CASSQEASGASVLTF NA TRBJ2-6 NA TRBV4-3
TGTGCCAGCAGTTACGGCGGGGGCGATCACTATGGCTACACCTTC CASSYGGGDHYGYTF NA TRBJ1-2 many TRBV6-2/TRBV6-3
TGCGCCAGCAGCCAAGACTCTGCGGGGGCCCGTCGTTATGAGCAGTTCTTC CASSQDSAGARRYEQFF NA TRBJ2-1 few TRBV4-3
TGTGCCATCAGTGAGTCTTTAGCGGGGGGGCACCACGAGCAGTACTTC CAISESLAGGHHEQYF TRBD2 TRBJ2-7 many TRBV10-3
TGTGCCAGCAGTTACCGGTCAGGGAACTTCTTT CASSYRSGNFF NA TRBJ1-1 NA TRBV6-6
TGTGCCAGCAGACAAAAGCTAACCGGGCCCCTGGCAGGCAAAAACATTCAGTACTTC CASRQKLTGPLAGKNIQYF NA TRBJ2-4 few TRBV6-2/TRBV6-3
TGTGCCAGCAGCTCCATTAGCGGGGGGGCTGGAGATACGCAGTATTTT CASSSISGGAGDTQYF TRBD2 TRBJ2-3 few TRBV7-2
TGCAGTGCTCCATCCTCTAGCGGGCGGGTAGCCAAAAACATTCAGTACTTC CSAPSSSGRVAKNIQYF TRBD2 TRBJ2-4 NA TRBV20-1
TGCGCCAGCAGCCAAGATCAGGGTAGGGACTATGGCTACACCTTC CASSQDQGRDYGYTF NA TRBJ1-2 NA TRBV4-3
TGCAGTGCCCGCCCCCGAGGACTAGCGGACACAGATACGCAGTATTTT CSARPRGLADTDTQYF TRBD2 TRBJ2-3 NA TRBV20-1
TGCAGCGTCCCGGTGCCGGTATATGAGCAGTTCTTC CSVPVPVYEQFF NA TRBJ2-1 many TRBV29-1
TGTGCCAGCAGTCCCACGGACAGGGGGCTGCGCTTGTTGGGGATGAACACTGAAGCTTTCTTT CASSPTDRGLRLLGMNTEAFF TRBD1 TRBJ1-1 NA TRBV12-3/TRBV12-4
TGTGCCAGCAGTTACTACTCGGCGGGTGAAAAACTGTTTTTT CASSYYSAGEKLFF NA TRBJ1-4 NA TRBV6-5
TGTGCCAGCAGCCTAAAGCGGGACTCTGGAAACACCATATATTTT CASSLKRDSGNTIYF NA TRBJ1-3 few TRBV7-9
TGTGCCAGTAGTATTGTCCCAGGTTCGGAGACCCAGTACTTC CASSIVPGSETQYF NA TRBJ2-5 few TRBV19
TGTGCCAGCGGAGCCGGGGCGAGCCAGAACACTGAAGCTTTCTTT CASGAGASQNTEAFF NA TRBJ1-1 few TRBV9
TGTGCCAGTAGTAACCTAGCGAACTCCTACAATGAGCAGTTCTTC CASSNLANSYNEQFF NA TRBJ2-1 few TRBV19
TGTGCCAGCTCACCAGGCAGGGCCGGAAACACCATATATTTT CASSPGRAGNTIYF NA TRBJ1-3 NA TRBV18
TGTGCCAGCAAGGAGGGGGCTCCCTATAAGGGCATAGCTGGGGCCAACGTCCTGACTTTC CASKEGAPYKGIAGANVLTF NA TRBJ2-6 few TRBV6-1
TGTGCCAGCAGCTTTCACGGGCAGACTGAAGCTTTCTTT CASSFHGQTEAFF NA TRBJ1-1 NA TRBV5-5
TGTGCCAGCAGCCAAGAAACGGGGGCCCTCACAGATACGCAGTATTTT CASSQETGALTDTQYF NA TRBJ2-3 few TRBV4-2
TGTGCCAGCAGCACCGGACAGGGGGGAGTACGTTCACCCCTCCACTTT CASSTGQGGVRSPLHF TRBD1 TRBJ1-6 many TRBV7-2
TGTGCCAGCAGTTCCCCAAGCTCTGGGGCCAACGTCCTGACTTTC CASSSPSSGANVLTF NA TRBJ2-6 few TRBV28
TGTGCCATCAGCGCAAATCCCGCGGGGGGAACAGATACGCAGTATTTT CAISANPAGGTDTQYF TRBD2 TRBJ2-3 NA TRBV10-3
TGTGCCACCAGTGACCACGGACAGCGCTTACAAGAGACCCAGTACTTC CATSDHGQRLQETQYF NA TRBJ2-5 NA TRBV24-1
TGCGCCAGCAGCTGGGGCTCGGGACTTCGCACAGATACGCAGTATTTT CASSWGSGLRTDTQYF NA TRBJ2-3 few TRBV5-1
TGCAGTGCTATTAGCGGGGGGGCCTCAGATACGCAGTATTTT CSAISGGASDTQYF TRBD2 TRBJ2-3 many TRBV20-1
TGTGCCAGCAGACTTACTAGCACAGATACGCAGTATTTT CASRLTSTDTQYF NA TRBJ2-3 few TRBV27
TGTGCCAGCAGCTCGGAACAGGGTAAATTTCCCTACGAGCAGTACTTC CASSSEQGKFPYEQYF NA TRBJ2-7 NA TRBV7-9
TGCAGTGCTAGGGTATTCGGGGGCAGCAATCAGCCCCAGCATTTT CSARVFGGSNQPQHF NA TRBJ1-5 NA TRBV20-1
TGTGCCAGCAGCTCATACTCCCGAAACACTGAAGCTTTCTTT CASSSYSRNTEAFF NA TRBJ1-1 few TRBV5-6
TGTGCCAGCAGTGAAAACCCCGGGACAGCCTATACCAACACGGTAGAGACCCAGTACTTC CASSENPGTAYTNTVETQYF TRBD1 TRBJ2-5 NA TRBV6-2/TRBV6-3
TGTGCCAGCAGCTCGCCACTAGAATTGGTGTACTTC CASSSPLELVYF NA TRBJ2-4 NA TRBV5-6